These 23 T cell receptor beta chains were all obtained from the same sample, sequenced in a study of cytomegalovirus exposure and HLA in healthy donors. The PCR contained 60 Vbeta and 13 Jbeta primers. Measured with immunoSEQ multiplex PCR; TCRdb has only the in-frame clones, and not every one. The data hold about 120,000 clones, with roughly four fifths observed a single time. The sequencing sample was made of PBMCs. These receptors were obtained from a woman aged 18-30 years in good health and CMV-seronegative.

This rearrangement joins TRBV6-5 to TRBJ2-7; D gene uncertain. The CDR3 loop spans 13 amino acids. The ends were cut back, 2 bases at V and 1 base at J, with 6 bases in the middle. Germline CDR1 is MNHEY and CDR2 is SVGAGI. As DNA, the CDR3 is TGTGCCAGCAGTTACAACAGATCCTACGAGCAGTACGTC. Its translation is CASSYNRSYEQYV.

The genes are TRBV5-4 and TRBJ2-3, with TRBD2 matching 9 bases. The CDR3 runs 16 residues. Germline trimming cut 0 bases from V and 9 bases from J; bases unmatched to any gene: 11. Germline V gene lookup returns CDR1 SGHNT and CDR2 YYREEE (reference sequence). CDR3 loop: CASSLVGSGGSQTQYF. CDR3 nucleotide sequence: TGTGCCAGCAGCTTGGTGGGTAGCGGGGGCTCGCAGACGCAGTATTTT.

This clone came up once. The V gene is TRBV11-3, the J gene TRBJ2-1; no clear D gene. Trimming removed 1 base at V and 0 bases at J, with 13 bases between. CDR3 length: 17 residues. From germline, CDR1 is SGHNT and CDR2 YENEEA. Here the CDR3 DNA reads TGTGCCAGCAGCTTAGTCCTGGGCGTTTCCTCCTACAATGAGCAGTTCTTC. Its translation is CASSLVLGVSSYNEQFF.

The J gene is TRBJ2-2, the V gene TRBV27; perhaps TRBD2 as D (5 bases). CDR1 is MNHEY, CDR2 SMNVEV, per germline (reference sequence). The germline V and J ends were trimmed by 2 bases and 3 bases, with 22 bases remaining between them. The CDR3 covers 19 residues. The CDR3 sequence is CASSLRQLYGGRDTGELFF. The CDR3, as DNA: TGTGCCAGCAGTTTAAGACAACTATACGGCGGGCGGGACACCGGGGAGCTGTTTTTT.

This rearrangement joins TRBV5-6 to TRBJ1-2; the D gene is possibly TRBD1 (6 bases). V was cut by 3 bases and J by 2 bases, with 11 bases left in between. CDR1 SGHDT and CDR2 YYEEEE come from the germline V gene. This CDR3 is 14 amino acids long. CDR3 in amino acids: CASSYRDRNYGYTF. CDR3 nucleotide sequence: TGTGCCAGCAGCTACCGAGACAGGAACTATGGCTACACCTTC.

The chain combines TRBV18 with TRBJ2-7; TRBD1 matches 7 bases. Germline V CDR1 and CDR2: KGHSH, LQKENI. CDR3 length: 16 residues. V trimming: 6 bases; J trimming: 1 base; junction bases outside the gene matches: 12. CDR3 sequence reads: CASSPSRQGLSYEQYF. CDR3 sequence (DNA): TGTGCCAGCTCTCCTTCCCGACAGGGTCTTTCCTACGAGCAGTACTTC.

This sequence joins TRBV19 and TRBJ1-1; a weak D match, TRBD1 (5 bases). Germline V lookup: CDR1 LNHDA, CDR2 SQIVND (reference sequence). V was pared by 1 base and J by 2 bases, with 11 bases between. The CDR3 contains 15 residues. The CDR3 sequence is CASSIAGDFNTEAFF. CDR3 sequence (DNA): TGTGCCAGTAGTATAGCGGGGGATTTTAACACTGAAGCTTTCTTT. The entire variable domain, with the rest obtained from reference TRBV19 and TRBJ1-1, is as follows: DGGITQSPKYLFRKEGQNVTLSCEQNLNHDAMYWYRQDPGQGLRLIYYSQIVNDFQKGDIAEGYSVSREKKESFPLTVTSAQKNPTAFYLCASSIAGDFNTEAFFGQGTRLTVV.

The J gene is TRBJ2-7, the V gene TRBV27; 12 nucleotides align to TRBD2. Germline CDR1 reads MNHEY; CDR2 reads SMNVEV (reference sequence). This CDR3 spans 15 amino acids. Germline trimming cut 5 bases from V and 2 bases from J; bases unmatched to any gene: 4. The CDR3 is CASSLGLAGPYEQYF. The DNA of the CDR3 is TGTGCCAGCAGTCTCGGACTAGCGGGGCCCTACGAGCAGTACTTC.

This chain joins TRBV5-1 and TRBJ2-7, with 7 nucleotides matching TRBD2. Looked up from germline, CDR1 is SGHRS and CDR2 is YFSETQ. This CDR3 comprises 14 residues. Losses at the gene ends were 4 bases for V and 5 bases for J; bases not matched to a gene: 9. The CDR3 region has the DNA TGCGCCAGCAGCGTGGGACTAACCCTCGACGAGCAGTACTTC. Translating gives CASSVGLTLDEQYF.

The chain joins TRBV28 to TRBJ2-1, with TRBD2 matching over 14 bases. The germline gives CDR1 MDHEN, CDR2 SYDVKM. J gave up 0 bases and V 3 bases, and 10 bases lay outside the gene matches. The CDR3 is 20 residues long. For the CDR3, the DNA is TGTGCCAGCAGTTTCTTATCGGGACTAGCGGGAGTTTACTCCTACAATGAGCAGTTCTTC. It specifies CASSFLSGLAGVYSYNEQFF.

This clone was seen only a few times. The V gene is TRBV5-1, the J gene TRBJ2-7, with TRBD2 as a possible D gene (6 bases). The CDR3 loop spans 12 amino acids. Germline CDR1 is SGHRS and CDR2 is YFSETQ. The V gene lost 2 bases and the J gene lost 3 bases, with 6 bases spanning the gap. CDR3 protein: CASSFGGYEQYF. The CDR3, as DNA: TGCGCCAGCAGCTTCGGGGGCTACGAGCAGTACTTC.

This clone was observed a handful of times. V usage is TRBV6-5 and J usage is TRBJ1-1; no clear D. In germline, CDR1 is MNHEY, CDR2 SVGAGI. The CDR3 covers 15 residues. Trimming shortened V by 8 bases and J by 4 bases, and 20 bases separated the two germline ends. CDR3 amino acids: CASFSGWTGSTEAFF. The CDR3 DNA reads TGTGCCAGCTTTTCTGGTTGGACGGGGAGCACTGAAGCTTTCTTT.

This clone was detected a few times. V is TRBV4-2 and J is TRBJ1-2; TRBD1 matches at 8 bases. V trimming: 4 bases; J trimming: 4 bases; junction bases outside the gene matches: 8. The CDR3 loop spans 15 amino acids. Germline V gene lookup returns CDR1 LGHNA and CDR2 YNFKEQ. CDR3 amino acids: CASSPRDRSSYGYTF. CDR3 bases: TGTGCCAGCAGCCCCCGGGACAGGAGCTCCTATGGCTACACCTTC.

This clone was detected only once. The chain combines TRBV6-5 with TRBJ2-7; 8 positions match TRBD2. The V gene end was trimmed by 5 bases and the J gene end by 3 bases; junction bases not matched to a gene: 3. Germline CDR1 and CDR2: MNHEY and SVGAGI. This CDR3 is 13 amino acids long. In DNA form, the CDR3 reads TGTGCCAGCAGTCCTAGCGGGTTCTACGAGCAGTACTTC. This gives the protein CASSPSGFYEQYF.

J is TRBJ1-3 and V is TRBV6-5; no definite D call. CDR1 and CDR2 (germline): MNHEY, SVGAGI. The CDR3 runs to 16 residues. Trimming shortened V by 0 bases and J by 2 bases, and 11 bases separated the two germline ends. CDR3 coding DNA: TGTGCCAGCAGTTACTCCGGCAGGCTCACTGGAAACACCATATATTTT. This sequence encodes CASSYSGRLTGNTIYF.

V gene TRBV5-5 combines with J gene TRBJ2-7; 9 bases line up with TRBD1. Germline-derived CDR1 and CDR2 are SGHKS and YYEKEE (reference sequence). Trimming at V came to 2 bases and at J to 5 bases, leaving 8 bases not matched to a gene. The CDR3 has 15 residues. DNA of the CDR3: TGTGCCAGCAGCTTCTCCGGGACAGGGATCCACGAGCAGTACGTC. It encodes CASSFSGTGIHEQYV.

CDR3 in amino acids: CASSGVAGEHQPQHF. DNA of the CDR3: TGTGCCAGCTCCGGGGTGGCAGGGGAGCATCAGCCCCAGCATTTT. The gene calls are TRBV2 and TRBJ1-5; a possible D gene is TRBD1 (6 bases). The CDR3 sequence is 15 residues long. Trimming pared 8 bases from V and 5 bases from J, leaving 19 bases between. Germline-derived CDR1 and CDR2 are SNHLY and FYNNEI.

The CDR3 loop reads CASSPPGLGGYTF. CDR3 coding DNA: TGTGCCAGCAGCCCCCCAGGTTTGGGCGGCTACACCTTC. V gene TRBV11-2 combines with J gene TRBJ1-2; D is undetermined. The CDR3 is 13 residues long. CDR1 and CDR2 (germline): SGHAT, FQNNGV. Trimming took 5 bases from V and 8 from J, leaving 15 bases between them.

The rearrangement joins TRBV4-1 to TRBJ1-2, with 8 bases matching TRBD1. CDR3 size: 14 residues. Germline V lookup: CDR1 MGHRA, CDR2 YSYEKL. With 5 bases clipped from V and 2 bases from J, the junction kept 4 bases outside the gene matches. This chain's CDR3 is CASSLSGGNYGYTF. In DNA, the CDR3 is TGCGCCAGCAGCTTATCAGGGGGCAACTATGGCTACACCTTC.

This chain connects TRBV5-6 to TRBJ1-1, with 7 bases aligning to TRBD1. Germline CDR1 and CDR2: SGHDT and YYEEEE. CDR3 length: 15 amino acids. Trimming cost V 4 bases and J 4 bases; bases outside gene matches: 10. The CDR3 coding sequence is TGTGCCAGCAGCCGTGCCAACAGGGGTGCCACTGAAGCTTTCTTT. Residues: CASSRANRGATEAFF.

The CDR3 DNA follows: TGTGCCAGCAGGCCCGGGGACGGGGGGCTTCCCCTCCACTTT. It yields the protein CASRPGDGGLPLHF. The chain couples TRBV6-1 to TRBJ1-6, with D possibly matching TRBD1 (6 bases). The V end lost 6 bases, the J end lost 13 bases, and 19 bases lay between the germline ends. The CDR3 extends over 14 amino acids. CDR1 is MNHNS, CDR2 SASEGT, per germline.

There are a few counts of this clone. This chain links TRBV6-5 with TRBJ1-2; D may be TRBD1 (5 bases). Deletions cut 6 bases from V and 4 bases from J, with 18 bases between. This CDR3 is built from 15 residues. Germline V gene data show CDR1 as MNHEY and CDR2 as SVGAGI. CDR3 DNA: TGTGCCAGCAGACCGGACACCCTTGGTTTCTATGGCTACACCTTC. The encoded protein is CASRPDTLGFYGYTF.

CDR3 sequence (DNA): TGTGCCAGCACCTCGGGGATACTCACAGATACGCAGTATTTT. As protein: CASTSGILTDTQYF. This chain uses TRBV7-9 with TRBJ2-3; D perhaps matches TRBD2 (5 bases). CDR1 is SEHNR and CDR2 is FQNEAQ in the germline V gene (reference sequence). V was shortened by 7 bases and J by 2 bases, with 13 bases between the two germline ends. The CDR3 contains 14 residues. Using reference TRBV7-9 and TRBJ2-3 for the parts outside the CDR3, the full variable domain is DTGVSQNPRHKITKRGQNVTFRCDPISEHNRLYWYRQTLGQGPEFLTYFQNEAQLEKSRLLSDRFSAERPKGSFSTLEIQRTEQGDSAMYLCASTSGILTDTQYFGPGTRLTVL.